These 27 T cell receptor beta chains share one sample of origin, sequenced in a study of chemoradiotherapy in HPV16-positive cancers. Profiled with immunoSEQ multiplex PCR; TCRdb holds only in-frame clones, not every one. The sample includes about 22,000 clones, roughly 92% of them seen just once. The sequencing used blood, collected from a patient who underwent chemoradiotherapy. The receptor source for this set is a human donor with HPV-associated anogenital cancer.

This chain connects TRBV7-9 to TRBJ1-2; D remains unclear. V lost 2 bases and J 3 bases, leaving 7 bases between the germline ends. This CDR3 comprises 13 residues. The germline gives CDR1 SEHNR, CDR2 FQNEAQ (reference sequence). CDR3 protein: CASSLRGDYGYTF. CDR3 bases: TGTGCCAGCAGCTTACGGGGAGACTATGGCTACACCTTC.

This rearrangement joins TRBV5-6 to TRBJ2-1, with TRBD1 identical over 9 bases. The CDR3 loop spans 13 amino acids. V lost 0 bases to trimming and J lost 9 bases; unmatched junction nucleotides: 1. CDR1 is SGHDT and CDR2 is YYEEEE in the germline V gene. The CDR3 nucleotides read TGTGCCAGCAGCTTGGGACAGGGGGGTGAGCAGTTCTTC. Its protein is CASSLGQGGEQFF. The full variable domain, in which reference TRBV5-6 and TRBJ2-1 provide the parts outside the CDR3, is DAGVTQSPTHLIKTRGQQVTLRCSPKSGHDTVSWYQQALGQGPQFIFQYYEEEERQRGNFPDRFSGHQFPNYSSELNVNALLLGDSALYLCASSLGQGGEQFFGPGTRLTVL.

The rearrangement uses TRBV15 and TRBJ2-4, with TRBD2 matching over 7 bases. The ends lost 0 bases at V and 3 bases at J; junction bases unmatched: 2. The CDR3 has 15 amino acids. Looked up from germline, CDR1 is LNHNV and CDR2 is YYDKDF (reference sequence). CDR3 sequence (DNA): TGTGCCACCAGCAGAGACAGGGAGGGCAAAAACATTCAGTACTTC. Translation gives CATSRDREGKNIQYF.

The CDR3 spells CASSPQGRSNQPQHF. DNA for the CDR3: TGTGCCAGCTCACCACAGGGAAGGAGCAATCAGCCCCAGCATTTT. The chain uses TRBV18 and TRBJ1-5; D not certain. The CDR3 contains 15 residues. V lost 1 base and J 1 base, leaving 8 bases between the germline ends. CDR1 KGHSH and CDR2 LQKENI come from the germline V gene.

The V and J genes are TRBV6-6 and TRBJ2-7; D is unresolved. The CDR3 length is 13 residues. V was cut by 2 bases and J by 0 bases, with 5 bases left in between. The germline V gene encodes CDR1 MNHNY and CDR2 SVGAGI (reference sequence). CDR3 sequence: CASSYQDSYEQYF. In DNA form, the CDR3 reads TGTGCCAGCAGTTACCAGGACTCCTACGAGCAGTACTTC.

V and J are TRBV18 and TRBJ2-5; D is perhaps TRBD2 (6 bases). The CDR3 totals 15 residues. V lost 3 bases to trimming and J lost 7 bases, with 18 bases between them. Germline CDR1 and CDR2: KGHSH and LQKENI. The CDR3 protein is CASSPTGRKGGTQYF. CDR3 sequence (DNA): TGTGCCAGCTCACCCACGGGACGCAAGGGAGGGACCCAGTACTTC.

This chain connects TRBV9 to TRBJ2-3; either TRBD1 or TRBD2 may supply D (5 bases each). The CDR3 is made up of 17 amino acids. From germline, CDR1 is SGDLS and CDR2 YYNGEE. Trimming cost V 1 base and J 0 bases, with 15 bases left between them. The CDR3 spells CASSVMGRRPSTDTQYF. The CDR3 coding sequence is TGTGCCAGCAGCGTAATGGGACGGCGACCTAGCACAGATACGCAGTATTTT.

The V call is TRBV10-2, the J call TRBJ1-5, with 8 bases that match TRBD1. The germline CDR1 and CDR2 sequences are WSHSY and SAAADI. This CDR3 is 16 amino acids long. With V trimmed by 5 bases and J by 2 bases, 8 bases remained unmatched. The CDR3: CASSKSDRAGNQPQHF. The CDR3 DNA is TGCGCCAGCAGTAAATCGGACAGGGCCGGCAATCAGCCCCAGCATTTT.

Regarding this clone: Relative to the germline gene, one junction end is altered; a read error may explain this. The chain is built from TRBV18 and TRBJ2-1; 8 positions agree with TRBD1. The CDR3 sequence is 18 residues long. Germline V gene data show CDR1 as KGHSH and CDR2 as LQKENI. The CDR3 protein is CASSPLTYAGGSSNEQFF. The CDR3 nucleotides are TGTGCCAGCTCACCCCTAACGTACGCAGGGGGCTCCTCCAATGAGCAGTTCTTC.

In its sample, this clone was seen a few times. The V gene is TRBV6-5, the J gene TRBJ2-2, with D perhaps matching TRBD1 (5 bases). This CDR3 has 15 residues. V was cut by 2 bases and J by 7 bases, with 14 bases left in between. Germline V gives CDR1 MNHEY, CDR2 SVGAGI. The CDR3 loop reads CASSYVRASRGELFF. For the CDR3, the DNA is TGTGCCAGCAGTTACGTCAGGGCCTCACGCGGGGAGCTGTTTTTT.

The CDR3 nucleotides are TGTGCCAGCAGCCTAGTTAATTCAGGCCCACGCAGACAGTACTTC. Translated, it gives CASSLVNSGPRRQYF. The chain is built from TRBV13 and TRBJ2-7, with D unresolved. V gave up 5 bases and J gave up 10 bases, with 24 bases separating them. The CDR3 totals 15 residues. Germline V CDR1 and CDR2: PRHDT, FYEKMQ (reference sequence).

V gene TRBV4-3 combines with J gene TRBJ2-1; the match to TRBD2 covers 7 bases. The trim removed 3 bases at V and 2 bases at J, leaving 4 bases unmatched. The CDR3 length is 15 residues. Germline CDR1 reads LGHNA; CDR2 reads YSLEER. The CDR3: CASSHPGGTYNEQFF. The CDR3 nucleotides read TGCGCCAGCAGCCACCCCGGGGGGACCTACAATGAGCAGTTCTTC.

V gene TRBV7-8 combines with J gene TRBJ2-5, with 7 bases that match TRBD2. The DNA end is more similar to TRBJ2-7, so the J call may be wrong. Germline loops: CDR1 SGHVS, CDR2 FQNEAQ. The CDR3 covers 15 residues. In DNA form, the CDR3 reads TGTGCCAGCAGCTTAGCGGGAGGACTAGCCTACGAGCAGTACTTC. Translation: CASSLAGGLAYEQYF.

The genes are TRBV28 and TRBJ1-5; D gene unclear. The CDR3 totals 14 residues. Per germline, CDR1 MDHEN and CDR2 SYDVKM. Trimming cost V 5 bases and J 2 bases, with 10 bases left between them. The CDR3 here is CASSQAGGNQPQHF. The DNA for the CDR3 is TGTGCCAGCAGTCAGGCCGGGGGCAATCAGCCCCAGCATTTT.

The gene calls are TRBV20-1 and TRBJ2-7; D gene unclear. Per the germline V gene, CDR1 is DFQATT and CDR2 is SNEGSKA (reference sequence). CDR3 size: 11 residues. Trimming took 3 bases from V and 6 from J, leaving 9 bases between them. CDR3 loop: CSARGTLEQYF. CDR3 coding DNA: TGCAGTGCTAGGGGTACTCTCGAGCAGTACTTC.

The chain is built from TRBV6-1 and TRBJ1-1, with 7 nucleotides matching TRBD1. The CDR3 totals 16 residues. V trimming: 4 bases; J trimming: 1 base; junction bases outside the gene matches: 9. Germline CDR1 reads MNHNS; CDR2 reads SASEGT. For the CDR3, the DNA is TGTGCCAGCAGTGGGCCGACAGGGTGGGGGAACACTGAAGCTTTCTTT. As protein: CASSGPTGWGNTEAFF.

This clone is a singleton in its sample. The genes are TRBV7-9 and TRBJ2-7, with 10 positions matching TRBD1. The V gene end was trimmed by 1 base and the J gene end by 5 bases; junction bases not matched to a gene: 2. The CDR3 covers 14 residues. In germline, CDR1 is SEHNR, CDR2 FQNEAQ (reference sequence). The CDR3 bases are TGTGCCAGCAGCTTAGTGGGACAGGGGAACGAGCAGTACTTC. Amino acids: CASSLVGQGNEQYF.

The chain joins TRBV9 to TRBJ1-5; D remains ambiguous. The CDR3 consists of 12 residues. The V end was cut by 0 bases, the J end by 4 bases, with 2 bases between. Looked up from germline, CDR1 is SGDLS and CDR2 is YYNGEE. The CDR3 reads CASSVGNQPQHF. The CDR3 nucleotides are TGTGCCAGCAGCGTAGGGAATCAGCCCCAGCATTTT.

The chain is built from TRBV6-6 and TRBJ2-7; D possibly corresponds to TRBD1 (5 bases). The V gene lost 0 bases and the J gene lost 1 base, with 10 bases spanning the gap. CDR1 MNHNY and CDR2 SVGAGI come from the germline V gene (reference sequence). CDR3 length equals 15 residues. This CDR3 is CASSYSRQGSYEQYF. CDR3 nucleotide sequence: TGTGCCAGCAGTTACTCGAGGCAGGGATCCTACGAGCAGTACTTC.

This sequence joins TRBV27 and TRBJ1-5; possibly TRBD1 for D (6 bases). This CDR3 is 18 amino acids long. The germline V and J ends were trimmed by 4 bases and 2 bases, with 21 bases remaining between them. Germline loops: CDR1 MNHEY, CDR2 SMNVEV (reference sequence). The CDR3 nucleotides read TGTGCCAGCAGTTCTTTGGTGGGGGCGGCGGTTGGCAATCAGCCCCAGCATTTT. This encodes CASSSLVGAAVGNQPQHF.

V is TRBV19 and J is TRBJ1-2; the match to TRBD1 covers 7 bases. The CDR3 runs 12 residues. Germline V lookup: CDR1 LNHDA, CDR2 SQIVND (reference sequence). V was pared by 9 bases and J by 5 bases, with 6 bases of the junction left unmatched. The CDR3 sequence: CASSDRDYGYTF. The CDR3 region has the DNA TGTGCCAGCTCAGACAGGGATTATGGCTACACCTTC.

V gene TRBV27 combines with J gene TRBJ1-2; 9 bases are a match to TRBD1. This CDR3 has 18 residues. J was trimmed by 5 bases and V by 6 bases; bases with no gene match: 19. Germline loops: CDR1 MNHEY, CDR2 SMNVEV (reference sequence). The DNA of the CDR3 is TGTGCCAGCAGCAACAAAGGACAGGGGACGGGTCATTGGTATGGCTACACCTTC. This translates into CASSNKGQGTGHWYGYTF.

The CDR3 loop reads CASSQGLGSTDTQYF. Written as DNA, the CDR3 is TGTGCCAGCAGCCAAGGTCTCGGGAGCACAGATACGCAGTATTTT. The V gene is TRBV4-2, the J gene TRBJ2-3; no clear D. Germline lookup yields CDR1 LGHNA and CDR2 YNFKEQ. The CDR3 extends over 15 amino acids. V lost 1 base, J lost 0 bases, and 8 bases lay in between.

V usage is TRBV27 and J usage is TRBJ1-2; D remains ambiguous. The CDR3 loop spans 12 amino acids. Germline loops: CDR1 MNHEY, CDR2 SMNVEV (reference sequence). V was pared by 6 bases and J by 2 bases, with 7 bases between. CDR3 coding DNA: TGTGCCAGCAGGGGGAACAACTATGGCTACACCTTC. Its protein product is CASRGNNYGYTF.

V usage is TRBV5-4 and J usage is TRBJ2-2, with TRBD2 matching over 7 bases. Germline CDR1 is SGHNT and CDR2 is YYREEE (reference sequence). Trimming cost V 7 bases and J 1 base; bases outside gene matches: 10. This CDR3 region has 16 residues. The CDR3 region is CASSPGGPLNTGELFF. The CDR3 nucleotides read TGTGCCAGCTCTCCGGGGGGACCTTTGAACACCGGGGAGCTGTTTTTT.

The chain combines TRBV19 with TRBJ1-1; 7 nucleotides line up with TRBD1. Per germline, CDR1 LNHDA and CDR2 SQIVND (reference sequence). This CDR3 contains 15 residues. J lost 11 bases, V lost 1 base, and 13 bases had no gene match. CDR3 protein: CASSIGGTAVSGAFF. The CDR3 DNA is TGTGCCAGTAGTATAGGAGGGACAGCCGTGAGTGGGGCTTTCTTT.

The chain uses TRBV19 and TRBJ2-4, with D perhaps matching TRBD1 (6 bases). The length of the CDR3 is 16 residues. Per the germline V gene, CDR1 is LNHDA and CDR2 is SQIVND (reference sequence). Deletions cut 5 bases from V and 5 bases from J, with 19 bases between. The CDR3 sequence is CASSRNLGTQENIQYF. The CDR3 DNA sequence: TGTGCCAGTAGTCGAAACCTCGGGACACAAGAAAACATTCAGTACTTC.